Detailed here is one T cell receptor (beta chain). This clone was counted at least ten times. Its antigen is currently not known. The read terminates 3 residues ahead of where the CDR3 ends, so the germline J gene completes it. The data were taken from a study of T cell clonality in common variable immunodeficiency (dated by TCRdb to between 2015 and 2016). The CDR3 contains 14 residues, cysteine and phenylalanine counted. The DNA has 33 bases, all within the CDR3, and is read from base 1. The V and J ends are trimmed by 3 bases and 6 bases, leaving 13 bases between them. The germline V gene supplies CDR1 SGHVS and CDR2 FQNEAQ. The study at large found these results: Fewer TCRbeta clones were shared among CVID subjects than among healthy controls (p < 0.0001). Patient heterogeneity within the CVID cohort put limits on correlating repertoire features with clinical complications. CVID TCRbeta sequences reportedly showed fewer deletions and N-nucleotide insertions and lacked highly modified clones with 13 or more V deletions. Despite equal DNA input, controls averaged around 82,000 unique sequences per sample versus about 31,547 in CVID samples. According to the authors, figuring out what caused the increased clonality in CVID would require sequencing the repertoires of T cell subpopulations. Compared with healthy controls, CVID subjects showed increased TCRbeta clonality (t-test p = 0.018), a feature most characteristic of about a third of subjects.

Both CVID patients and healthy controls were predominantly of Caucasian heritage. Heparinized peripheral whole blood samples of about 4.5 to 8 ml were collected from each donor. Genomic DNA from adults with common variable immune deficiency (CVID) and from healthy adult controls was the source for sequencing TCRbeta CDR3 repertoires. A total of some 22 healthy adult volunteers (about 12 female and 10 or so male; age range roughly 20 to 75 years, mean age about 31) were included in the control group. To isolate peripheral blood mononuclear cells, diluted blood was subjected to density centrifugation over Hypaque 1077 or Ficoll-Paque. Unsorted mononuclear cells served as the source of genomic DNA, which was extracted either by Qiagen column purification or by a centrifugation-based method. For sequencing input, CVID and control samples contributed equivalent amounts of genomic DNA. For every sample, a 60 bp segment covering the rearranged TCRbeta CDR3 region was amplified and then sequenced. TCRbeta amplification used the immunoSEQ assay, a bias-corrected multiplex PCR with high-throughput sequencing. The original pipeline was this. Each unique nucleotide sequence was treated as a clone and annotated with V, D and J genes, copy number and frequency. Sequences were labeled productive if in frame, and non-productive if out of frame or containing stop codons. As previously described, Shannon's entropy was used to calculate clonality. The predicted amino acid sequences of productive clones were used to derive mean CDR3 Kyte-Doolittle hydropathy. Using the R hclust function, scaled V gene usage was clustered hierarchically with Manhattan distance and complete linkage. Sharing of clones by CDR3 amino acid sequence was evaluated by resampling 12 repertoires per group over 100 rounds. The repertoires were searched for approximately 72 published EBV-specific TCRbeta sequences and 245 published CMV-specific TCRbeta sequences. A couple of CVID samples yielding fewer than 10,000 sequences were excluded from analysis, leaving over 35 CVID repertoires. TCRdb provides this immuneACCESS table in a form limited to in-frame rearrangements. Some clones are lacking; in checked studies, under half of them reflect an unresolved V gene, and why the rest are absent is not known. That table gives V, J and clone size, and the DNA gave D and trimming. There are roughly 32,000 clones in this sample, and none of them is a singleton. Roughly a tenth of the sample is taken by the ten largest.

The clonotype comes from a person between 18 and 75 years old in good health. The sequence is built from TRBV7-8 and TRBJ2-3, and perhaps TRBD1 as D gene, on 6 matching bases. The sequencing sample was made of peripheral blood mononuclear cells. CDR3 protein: CASSLDSPKDTQYF. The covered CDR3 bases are TGTGCCAGCAGCTTGGACAGTCCAAAGGATACG.